This T cell receptor (beta chain) was identified during a study of shared clonotypes between healthy human individuals. Study findings and constraints: The genetic and exposure-history diversity represented was limited by few donors. About 5% was the fraction of naive CD4 clonotypes found shared across a few donors.

Investigators spread the genomic DNA of each subset evenly over several immunoSEQ plates. TCRdb's copy holds only in-frame clones and misses some; the assay was immunoSEQ multiplex PCR. The table shows some 1,100,000 clones, with around 78% occurring only once. In its sample, this clone was seen once. Its antigen remains unknown. Other nucleotide sequences in the sample specify the same CDR3. Donors were healthy HIV-negative adults without recently reported acute infections or vaccinations. The ends were cut back, 0 bases at V and 0 bases at J, with 6 bases in the middle. The CDR3 is 14 amino acids. Germline CDR1 and CDR2: SGHRS and YFSETQ.

The sequence was obtained from a man aged 18 to 35 in good health. Some clones in this sample may be carry-over from other donors' samples. The chain has TRBV5-1 and TRBJ2-5; D unclear. Specimen: memory CD4+ T cells from PBMCs. Stated subset: CD45RA-negative fraction. CDR3 loop: CASSLGGNQETQYF. Written as DNA, the CDR3 is TGCGCCAGCAGCTTGGGTGGGAACCAAGAGACCCAGTACTTC.